Shown below are 26 T cell receptor beta chains from a single sample sequenced in a study of T cell changes during pregnancy in multiple sclerosis. Sequenced by immunoSEQ multiplex PCR; TCRdb stores in-frame clones only, minus some. The sample holds some 77,000 clones, around nine tenths seen once. The material was CD4+ T cells from peripheral blood mononuclear cells, obtained before pregnancy. Receptors were obtained from a female donor with multiple sclerosis, enrolled in a pregnancy study.

J is TRBJ1-1 and V is TRBV2; 9 nucleotides agree with TRBD1. Germline V gene data show CDR1 as SNHLY and CDR2 as FYNNEI. V was pared by 7 bases and J by 1 base, with 7 bases of the junction left unmatched. The CDR3 totals 15 residues. CDR3 region: CASKPEGQGNTEAFF. CDR3 coding DNA: TGTGCCAGCAAACCGGAGGGACAGGGGAACACTGAAGCTTTCTTT.

The genes are TRBV14 and TRBJ1-2; D is unclear. This CDR3 region has 13 residues. V was clipped by 0 bases and J by 2 bases, with 4 bases between them. CDR1 and CDR2 (germline): SGHDN, FVKESK. The CDR3 here is CASSQDLNYGYTF. CDR3 in DNA: TGTGCCAGCAGCCAAGATCTGAACTATGGCTACACCTTC.

J is TRBJ2-1 and V is TRBV5-6, with 9 bases fitting TRBD2. J was trimmed by 4 bases and V by 2 bases; bases with no gene match: 7. This CDR3 spans 16 amino acids. Germline CDR1 reads SGHDT; CDR2 reads YYEEEE. The CDR3 DNA is TGTGCCAGCAGCTTAAGAGTCCTAGCGGGGTACAATGAGCAGTTCTTC. It specifies CASSLRVLAGYNEQFF.

The J gene is TRBJ1-3, the V gene TRBV7-9; a weak D match, TRBD1 (5 bases). Germline CDR1 and CDR2: SEHNR and FQNEAQ (reference sequence). The CDR3 has 16 amino acids. Trimming pared 5 bases from V and 0 bases from J, leaving 14 bases between. CDR3 protein: CASSATGGASGNTIYF. The CDR3 DNA reads TGTGCCAGCAGCGCTACTGGCGGGGCCTCTGGAAACACCATATATTTT.

The gene calls are TRBV18 and TRBJ2-1; 10 positions agree with TRBD1. Germline lookup yields CDR1 KGHSH and CDR2 LQKENI. The CDR3 is 15 residues long. V gave up 3 bases and J gave up 7 bases; unmatched junction bases: 6. CDR3 sequence (DNA): TGTGCCAGCTCACCCGGGACAGGGGTCCGGAATGAGCAGTTCTTC. Amino acid sequence: CASSPGTGVRNEQFF.

The V and J genes are TRBV6-6 and TRBJ1-5, with a possible D match to TRBD1 (5 bases). This CDR3 contains 14 residues. From germline, CDR1 is MNHNY and CDR2 SVGAGI (reference sequence). The V gene lost 7 bases and the J gene lost 3 bases, with 13 bases spanning the gap. The CDR3 sequence is CASTSGGDNQPQHF. Written as DNA, the CDR3 is TGTGCCAGCACCTCGGGGGGGGACAATCAGCCCCAGCATTTT.

This clone was counted a single time. The chain carries TRBV19 and TRBJ2-7; D unclear. Trimming left V 0 bases short and J 4 bases short, with 7 bases between. The CDR3 runs 13 residues. Germline CDR1 reads LNHDA; CDR2 reads SQIVND (reference sequence). The CDR3 here is CASSIDLSYEQYF. The CDR3 DNA is TGTGCCAGTAGTATAGATCTGAGTTACGAGCAGTACTTC.

V usage is TRBV19 and J usage is TRBJ1-1, with D possibly TRBD1 on 5 matching bases. The CDR3 spans 15 residues. Germline lookup yields CDR1 LNHDA and CDR2 SQIVND (reference sequence). The ends were cut back, 2 bases at V and 1 base at J, with 11 bases in the middle. The CDR3 DNA sequence: TGTGCCAGTAGTATACGAGACAGACGGAACACTGAAGCTTTCTTT. Protein product: CASSIRDRRNTEAFF.

The V gene is TRBV5-4, the J gene TRBJ1-1; 7 nucleotides align to TRBD1. The CDR3 loop spans 13 amino acids. V lost 3 bases and J lost 5; bases outside the gene matches: 4. The germline V gene encodes CDR1 SGHNT and CDR2 YYREEE (reference sequence). The CDR3 loop is CASSSYRGTEAFF. The CDR3 bases are TGTGCCAGCAGCTCCTACAGGGGAACTGAAGCTTTCTTT.

V usage is TRBV25-1 and J usage is TRBJ1-2; maybe TRBD1 (5 bases). Trimming stripped 2 bases from V and 6 bases from J, with 13 bases between. CDR3 length: 14 amino acids. Germline CDR1 is MGHDK and CDR2 is SYGVNS. The CDR3 region is CASSEPGTVDGYTF. The CDR3 DNA reads as TGTGCCAGCAGTGAACCCGGGACTGTTGATGGCTACACCTTC.

The CDR3 nucleotides are TGTGCCAGTAGTCCCTCGGGGACTAGCGGGAGTGAGCAGTTCTTC. Its protein product is CASSPSGTSGSEQFF. This chain links TRBV19 with TRBJ2-1, with 14 bases that match TRBD2. V was pared by 5 bases and J by 9 bases, with 6 bases of the junction left unmatched. CDR3 length: 15 amino acids. Germline V gene lookup returns CDR1 LNHDA and CDR2 SQIVND (reference sequence).

The V and J genes are TRBV29-1 and TRBJ1-1; D ambiguous. The CDR3 is 13 residues long. Germline CDR1 and CDR2: SQVTM and ANQGSEA. The V end was cut by 5 bases, the J end by 6 bases, with 16 bases between. CDR3 loop: CSVSRTILPEAFF. The CDR3 nucleotides are TGCAGCGTTTCCCGAACAATTCTCCCTGAAGCTTTCTTT.

The chain has TRBV19 and TRBJ2-2; D gene unclear. The CDR3 is made up of 11 amino acids. Looked up from germline, CDR1 is LNHDA and CDR2 is SQIVND (reference sequence). V lost 5 bases to trimming and J lost 6 bases, with 4 bases between them. The CDR3 is CASSPSGELFF. The CDR3 DNA sequence: TGTGCCAGTAGTCCCTCCGGGGAGCTGTTTTTT.

The V gene is TRBV6-1, the J gene TRBJ1-6; 9 nucleotides align to TRBD1. The V segment lost 4 bases and the J segment 2 bases; nucleotides outside the gene matches: 6. The CDR3 is 17 amino acids. Germline values: CDR1 MNHNS, CDR2 SASEGT. As DNA, the CDR3 is TGTGCCAGCAGTGCACCGGGACAGGGACCCTATAATTCACCCCTCCACTTT. Amino acids: CASSAPGQGPYNSPLHF.

This sequence joins TRBV13 and TRBJ2-7, with TRBD2 matching over 9 bases. This CDR3 comprises 15 residues. V lost 1 base and J lost 7; bases outside the gene matches: 8. The germline CDR1 and CDR2 sequences are PRHDT and FYEKMQ (reference sequence). The CDR3 sequence: CASSLDVSGGLEQYF. The CDR3 nucleotides are TGTGCCAGCAGCTTAGATGTTAGCGGGGGACTAGAGCAGTACTTC.

The chain has TRBV6-1 and TRBJ2-1, with 10 positions matching TRBD1. CDR1 MNHNS and CDR2 SASEGT come from the germline V gene. The CDR3 is 13 residues long. V was clipped by 8 bases and J by 14 bases; unmatched bases: 12. In DNA, the CDR3 is TGTGCCAGCGCGACAGGGGGCAATTTGTGGGAGTTCTTC. Its protein is CASATGGNLWEFF.

The V gene is TRBV7-3, the J gene TRBJ1-2; 7 nucleotides agree with TRBD1. The CDR3 loop spans 16 amino acids. The V segment lost 0 bases and the J segment 7 bases; nucleotides outside the gene matches: 11. Germline CDR1 SGHTA, CDR2 FQGTGA. Here the CDR3 reads CASSLTRAQGSRGYTF. The CDR3 DNA sequence: TGTGCCAGCAGCTTAACCAGGGCACAGGGGTCCCGTGGCTACACCTTC.

This chain links TRBV5-1 with TRBJ1-1; no firm D call. The CDR3 is made up of 16 amino acids. Per the germline V gene, CDR1 is SGHRS and CDR2 is YFSETQ. Trimming left V 0 bases short and J 0 bases short, with 12 bases between. The CDR3 spells CASSLGPVNMNTEAFF. CDR3 nucleotides: TGCGCCAGCAGCTTGGGGCCAGTGAACATGAACACTGAAGCTTTCTTT.

The chain joins TRBV27 to TRBJ2-4; D is possibly TRBD1 (6 bases). V was clipped by 5 bases and J by 2 bases, with 16 bases between them. The CDR3 length is 16 residues. Per the germline V gene, CDR1 is MNHEY and CDR2 is SMNVEV (reference sequence). This CDR3 reads CASSPLLRGSKNIQYF. The CDR3 nucleotides read TGTGCCAGCAGTCCACTGCTCAGGGGATCCAAAAACATTCAGTACTTC.

A single count supports this clone. The genes are TRBV19 and TRBJ1-2, with no clear D. Looked up from germline, CDR1 is LNHDA and CDR2 is SQIVND (reference sequence). CDR3 length: 17 residues. The V and J ends lost 3 bases and 0 bases respectively, with 17 bases between them. In DNA, the CDR3 is TGTGCCAGTAGTATCGGCGCAGGTAGATTAGCTAACTATGGCTACACCTTC. Residues: CASSIGAGRLANYGYTF.

The CDR3 region is CASSTPGGTEAFF. The CDR3 bases are TGTGCCAGCAGCACCCCCGGAGGGACTGAAGCTTTCTTT. The chain carries TRBV6-5 and TRBJ1-1; D not resolved. CDR3 length equals 13 residues. The V gene's germline CDR1 is MNHEY and CDR2 SVGAGI. Trimming shortened V by 6 bases and J by 5 bases, and 13 bases separated the two germline ends.

V usage is TRBV28 and J usage is TRBJ1-1, with D tentatively TRBD1 (5 bases). The CDR3 extends over 14 amino acids. Germline loops: CDR1 MDHEN, CDR2 SYDVKM. V was clipped by 5 bases and J by 4 bases, with 14 bases between them. The CDR3 protein is CASSPPQGGTEAFF. As DNA, the CDR3 is TGTGCCAGCAGTCCCCCCCAGGGAGGCACTGAAGCTTTCTTT.

The rearrangement links TRBV29-1 to TRBJ1-3; D is unclear. Trimming left V 4 bases short and J 3 bases short, with 13 bases between. The CDR3 sequence is 14 residues long. The V gene's germline CDR1 is SQVTM and CDR2 ANQGSEA. Here the CDR3 reads CSVGAGVNGNTIYF. CDR3 DNA sequence: TGCAGCGTTGGGGCCGGGGTAAATGGAAACACCATATATTTT. Complete variable domain (other parts from reference TRBV29-1 and TRBJ1-3): SAVISQKPSRDICQRGTSLTIQCQVDSQVTMMFWYRQQPGQSLTLIATANQGSEATYESGFVIDKFPISRPNLTFSTLTVSNMSPEDSSIYLCSVGAGVNGNTIYFGEGSWLTVV.

This chain uses TRBV5-1 with TRBJ1-1, with TRBD1 matching 11 bases. V lost 3 bases to trimming and J lost 4 bases; unmatched junction nucleotides: 11. The CDR3 has 17 amino acids. Germline lookup yields CDR1 SGHRS and CDR2 YFSETQ. CDR3 sequence (DNA): TGCGCCAGCAGCTCAGCCGGCGGGACAGGGGGAGGCACTGAAGCTTTCTTT. Encoded protein: CASSSAGGTGGGTEAFF.

V usage is TRBV4-1 and J usage is TRBJ1-4, with D possibly being TRBD1 (5 bases). Germline CDR1 is MGHRA and CDR2 is YSYEKL. The V end was cut by 4 bases, the J end by 0 bases, with 21 bases between. The CDR3 extends over 19 amino acids. For the CDR3, the DNA is TGCGCCAGCAGCCGGAGGGAGGGGCGCGTCCTCACAACTAATGAAAAACTGTTTTTT. Translation: CASSRREGRVLTTNEKLFF.

The chain recombines TRBV28 with TRBJ2-7; 10 positions agree with TRBD2. V dropped 7 bases and J dropped 2; count of bases not matched to a gene: 11. This CDR3 has 16 amino acids. CDR1 is MDHEN and CDR2 is SYDVKM in the germline V gene. CDR3 amino acids: CASIPPSGSYAYEQYF. The CDR3 DNA sequence: TGTGCCAGCATTCCCCCTAGCGGGAGTTACGCCTACGAGCAGTACTTC.